This T cell receptor beta chain is from a study of a mutant IDH1 vaccine in newly diagnosed glioma. As for the study in general: Vaccination started 4-6 weeks after radiotherapy alone, or with temozolomide cycles. Sex among treated patients split around 62% male, about 40% female; mean age was roughly 40 years.

About this clone: Antigen unknown.

TCRdb's table, derived via immunoSEQ multiplex PCR, lists solely in-frame clones and lacks some. The data show some 42,000 clones, about 80% seen once. V was clipped by 6 bases and J by 3 bases; unmatched bases: 1. The CDR3 length is 12 residues. CDR1 ENHRY and CDR2 SYGVKD come from the germline V gene. Time point indicated: week 23, last vaccination. It was 300 ug of mutant IDH1 20-mer peptide that made up each vaccine dose, given with topical imiquimod. The chain couples TRBV10-3 to TRBJ1-2; TRBD1 aligns across 7 bases. The sequencing here drew on PBMCs, taken from a glioma patient whose treatment included an IDH1 peptide vaccine. The clonotype was recovered from a man aged 45 to 65 with glioma. Here the CDR3 reads CAISTGDYGYTF. The CDR3 coding sequence is TGTGCCATCAGCACAGGGGACTATGGCTACACCTTC.